The TCR beta chain described here comes from a study of blood T cell repertoires in COVID-19. At the level of the study: T cells, B-cell-depleted T cells, or PBMCs supplied cDNA or gDNA.

The CDR3 length is 15 residues. V was clipped by 2 bases and J by 4 bases, with 13 bases between them. Germline V CDR1 and CDR2: SGHDT, YYEEEE. Libraries were prepared by immunoSEQ multiplex PCR; TCRdb keeps only in-frame clonotypes and omits some of them. The sample yields some 190,000 clones, 85% to 90% seen once. This chain joins TRBV5-6 and TRBJ2-1; no clear D. The sample was peripheral blood. This TCR was recovered from a person between 70 and 80 years old with COVID-19, enrolled during active disease. The CDR3 region is CASSFYLGDYNEQFF. The CDR3 nucleotides are TGTGCCAGCAGCTTTTACCTAGGAGATTACAATGAGCAGTTCTTC. The full variable domain, in which reference TRBV5-6 and TRBJ2-1 provide the parts outside the CDR3, is DAGVTQSPTHLIKTRGQQVTLRCSPKSGHDTVSWYQQALGQGPQFIFQYYEEEERQRGNFPDRFSGHQFPNYSSELNVNALLLGDSALYLCASSFYLGDYNEQFFGPGTRLTVL.